One sample yielded the 29 T cell receptor beta chains listed below, sequenced in a study of neurological immune-mediated disorders. MiXCR, applied by TCRdb to the 5' RACE reads, yields one record per CDR3 protein. Of more than 50,000 distinct CDR3 sequences in the sample, 3.5% to 5% are singletons; the top ten hold 1% to 1.5%. Sequences were obtained from PBMCs. All receptors derive from a man younger than 40 with multiple sclerosis.

This clonotype was found many times. This chain uses TRBV5-1 with TRBJ2-3; 7 nucleotides align to TRBD2. V trimming: 3 bases; J trimming: 2 bases; junction bases outside the gene matches: 12. The CDR3 spans 17 residues. The germline gives CDR1 SGHRS, CDR2 YFSETQ. For the CDR3, the DNA is TGCGCCAGCAGCTATTTCGGGGAGGGAGGTAACACAGATACGCAGTATTTT. Translation: CASSYFGEGGNTDTQYF.

The chain carries TRBV12-3 or TRBV12-4 and TRBJ1-2; perhaps TRBD1 as D (5 bases). Trimming left V 0 bases short and J 8 bases short, with 10 bases between. The CDR3 totals 13 residues. CDR3 nucleotides: TGTGCCAGCAGTTTAGCGTGGGGGAGCGGCTACACCTTC. This gives the protein CASSLAWGSGYTF.

This clonotype was seen many times. The chain recombines TRBV2 with TRBJ2-3; TRBD2 is a possible D gene (5 bases). CDR3 size: 16 residues. Germline V gene lookup returns CDR1 SNHLY and CDR2 FYNNEI. Between the trimmed V and J ends, which lost 3 bases and 3 bases, there was a span of 16 bases. CDR3 DNA: TGTGCCAGCAGTGACTCCCTAGCCTCGGGTACAGATACGCAGTATTTT. This codes for CASSDSLASGTDTQYF.

This clonotype came up many times. V usage is TRBV29-1 and J usage is TRBJ1-1; maybe TRBD1 (6 bases). V lost 5 bases and J 1 base, leaving 14 bases between the germline ends. There are 14 residues in the CDR3. Germline loops: CDR1 SQVTM, CDR2 ANQGSEA. The CDR3 DNA sequence: TGCAGCGTTACCCAAACAGGGCAGAACACTGAAGCTTTCTTT. This encodes CSVTQTGQNTEAFF. Supplemented by reference TRBV29-1 and TRBJ1-1, the full variable domain reads SAVISQKPSRDICQRGTSLTIQCQVDSQVTMMFWYRQQPGQSLTLIATANQGSEATYESGFVIDKFPISRPNLTFSTLTVSNMSPEDSSIYLCSVTQTGQNTEAFFGQGTRLTVV.

This clonotype was observed many times. The rearrangement uses TRBV29-1 and TRBJ2-1; 8 nucleotides agree with TRBD2. The CDR3 runs 12 residues. V trimming: 8 bases; J trimming: 5 bases; junction bases outside the gene matches: 5. CDR1 SQVTM and CDR2 ANQGSEA come from the germline V gene. The chain's CDR3 is CSPLTSDNEQFF. The CDR3 DNA is TGCAGCCCCCTGACTAGCGACAATGAGCAGTTCTTC.

This clonotype has a count of ten or more. The chain employs TRBV10-3 and TRBJ2-7; 9 bases agree with TRBD1. With V trimmed by 4 bases and J by 4 bases, 5 bases remained unmatched. CDR1 is ENHRY and CDR2 is SYGVKD in the germline V gene. The CDR3 loop spans 14 amino acids. Here the CDR3 DNA reads TGTGCCATCAGTGCGCGGGACAGGGAATACGAGCAGTACTTC. Translated, it gives CAISARDREYEQYF.

This clonotype occurred many times. This chain links TRBV9 with TRBJ1-1; TRBD1 agrees at 7 bases. The V gene's germline CDR1 is SGDLS and CDR2 YYNGEE. The length of the CDR3 is 14 residues. Trimming took 0 bases from V and 4 from J; bases not matched to a gene: 3. CDR3 loop: CASSVASGGTEAFF. The CDR3 bases are TGTGCCAGCAGCGTAGCCTCAGGGGGCACTGAAGCTTTCTTT.

This clonotype turned up a few times. This chain connects TRBV20-1 to TRBJ2-1, with D maybe TRBD2 (5 bases). V was clipped by 5 bases and J by 0 bases, with 8 bases between them. CDR1 and CDR2 from the germline V gene are DFQATT and SNEGSKA (reference sequence). CDR3 length equals 13 residues. The chain's CDR3 is CSAPDYSYNEQFF. Here the CDR3 DNA reads TGCAGTGCTCCTGACTACTCCTACAATGAGCAGTTCTTC.

CDR3 protein: CASSQLARPHNEQFF. The CDR3 coding sequence is TGTGCCAGCAGCCAACTAGCGAGGCCCCACAATGAGCAGTTCTTC. The chain joins TRBV7-9 to TRBJ2-1; 7 nucleotides align to TRBD2. There are 15 residues in the CDR3. Germline CDR1 is SEHNR and CDR2 is FQNEAQ (reference sequence). Trimming cost V 5 bases and J 5 bases; bases outside gene matches: 9.

This chain uses TRBV7-6 with TRBJ1-5; 10 nucleotides line up with TRBD1. The germline gives CDR1 SGHVS, CDR2 FNYEAQ. V lost 3 bases, J lost 7 bases, and 0 bases stayed unmatched. The CDR3 is 13 residues long. CDR3 sequence (DNA): TGTGCCAGCAGCTTGGACAGGGGGCAGCCCCAGCATTTT. Translation gives CASSLDRGQPQHF. The variable domain in full, completed from reference TRBV7-6 and TRBJ1-5, reads GAGVSQSPRYKVTKRGQDVALRCDPISGHVSLYWYRQALGQGPEFLTYFNYEAQQDKSGLPNDRFSAERPEGSISTLTIQRTEQRDSAMYRCASSLDRGQPQHFGDGTRLSIL.

The table lists this clonotype with many counts. The genes are TRBV12-5 and TRBJ2-1; D gene unclear. The CDR3 loop spans 13 amino acids. V lost 2 bases, J lost 6 bases, and 8 bases lay in between. Looked up from germline, CDR1 is LGHNT and CDR2 is FRNRAP. The CDR3 DNA reads as TGTGCTAGTGGTTTGCTTGGGCTCAATGAGCAGTTCTTC. This translates into CASGLLGLNEQFF. Full variable domain (rest looked up from reference TRBV12-5 and TRBJ2-1): DARVTQTPRHKVTEMGQEVTMRCQPILGHNTVFWYRQTMMQGLELLAYFRNRAPLDDSGMPKDRFSAEMPDATLATLKIQPSEPRDSAVYFCASGLLGLNEQFFGPGTRLTVL.

This clonotype was seen many times. V and J are TRBV10-3 and TRBJ1-1; the D is unclear. Germline V lookup: CDR1 ENHRY, CDR2 SYGVKD. V lost 4 bases and J 0 bases, leaving 9 bases between the germline ends. The CDR3 has 14 amino acids. The CDR3 nucleotides read TGTGCCATCAGTGGTCACGGGTTGAACACTGAAGCTTTCTTT. As protein: CAISGHGLNTEAFF.

The rearrangement uses TRBV5-1 and TRBJ2-2; D unresolved. Germline CDR1 SGHRS, CDR2 YFSETQ. The CDR3 consists of 14 residues. Trimming stripped 0 bases from V and 4 bases from J, with 7 bases between. CDR3 loop: CASSLEYGTGELFF. In DNA, the CDR3 is TGCGCCAGCAGCTTGGAGTACGGCACCGGGGAGCTGTTTTTT.

This clonotype was found many times. This sequence joins TRBV18 and TRBJ1-1; a weak D match, TRBD1 (5 bases). Trimming stripped 4 bases from V and 7 bases from J, with 13 bases between. Looked up from germline, CDR1 is KGHSH and CDR2 is LQKENI. The CDR3 totals 13 residues. Here the CDR3 reads CASSLFVGDEAFF. CDR3 bases: TGTGCCAGCTCACTATTCGTGGGGGATGAAGCTTTCTTT.

The table lists this clonotype with many counts. The chain links TRBV5-1 to TRBJ2-2; D uncertain. This CDR3 region has 13 residues. V was trimmed by 1 base and J by 3 bases, leaving 4 bases between them. Germline-derived CDR1 and CDR2 are SGHRS and YFSETQ. CDR3 residues: CASSLLDTGELFF. The CDR3 DNA follows: TGCGCCAGCAGCTTGCTGGACACCGGGGAGCTGTTTTTT.

This clonotype came up many times. This rearrangement joins TRBV9 to TRBJ2-1; D possibly matches TRBD1 or TRBD2 (5 bases each). This CDR3 contains 16 residues. Trimming removed 0 bases at V and 2 bases at J, with 12 bases between. Germline V lookup: CDR1 SGDLS, CDR2 YYNGEE. The CDR3 DNA reads TGTGCCAGCAGCGTAGATCGGGACGAGACCTACAATGAGCAGTTCTTC. Its protein is CASSVDRDETYNEQFF.

This clonotype was seen repeatedly, ten times or more. This chain links TRBV5-1 with TRBJ2-6; the D is unclear. CDR3 length: 16 amino acids. CDR1 SGHRS and CDR2 YFSETQ come from the germline V gene. V gave up 2 bases and J gave up 3 bases, with 12 bases separating them. CDR3 coding DNA: TGCGCCAGCAGCTTCGACACGGGTGGTGGGGCCAACGTCCTGACTTTC. Translated: CASSFDTGGGANVLTF.

For this clonotype: Possible read error: a much larger clone is one base away. This chain links TRBV20-1 with TRBJ2-2; TRBD2 matches at 10 bases. Germline CDR1 is DFQATT and CDR2 is SNEGSKA (reference sequence). The CDR3 is 14 amino acids. The CDR3 DNA reads as TGCAGTGCTAAGCGGGGGGGCCTGGGCGGGGAGCAGTTTTTT. It codes for CSAKRGGLGGEQFF.

The rearrangement uses TRBV7-2 and TRBJ1-3; a weak D match, TRBD1 (6 bases). The CDR3 runs 16 residues. Germline CDR1 SGHTA, CDR2 FQGNSA. The ends were cut back, 5 bases at V and 1 base at J, with 15 bases in the middle. In DNA, the CDR3 is TGTGCCAGCAGCCAGGGGCAGGGGCGGTCTGGAAACACCATATATTTT. Its translation is CASSQGQGRSGNTIYF.

This clonotype was seen at least ten times. This sequence joins TRBV5-1 and TRBJ2-5; D might be TRBD1 (6 bases). Germline CDR1 SGHRS, CDR2 YFSETQ. CDR3 size: 14 residues. V lost 0 bases to trimming and J lost 5 bases, with 11 bases between them. The CDR3 DNA is TGCGCCAGCAGCTTGGCCTGGCAGGGGGAGACCCAGTACTTC. Translation gives CASSLAWQGETQYF.

Only a few counts were recorded for this clonotype. The chain recombines TRBV4-3 with TRBJ2-7; D tentatively reads TRBD1 or TRBD2 (5 bases each). CDR1 LGHNA and CDR2 YSLEER come from the germline V gene. CDR3 size: 13 residues. V lost 6 bases, J lost 3 bases, and 12 bases lay in between. The DNA for the CDR3 is TGCGCCAGCAGTAACCGGGACGGCTACGAGCAGTACTTC. Its translation: CASSNRDGYEQYF.

Ten or more counts support this clonotype. V gene TRBV12-3 or TRBV12-4 combines with J gene TRBJ2-5; a weak D match, TRBD2 (5 bases). The CDR3 is 13 amino acids. V lost 3 bases, J lost 2 bases, and 7 bases lay in between. CDR3 in DNA: TGTGCCAGCAGTTTTGGGAGACAAGAGACCCAGTACTTC. Translation gives CASSFGRQETQYF.

Many counts were recorded for this clonotype. J is TRBJ1-1 and V is TRBV5-1, with D hard to call. Germline-derived CDR1 and CDR2 are SGHRS and YFSETQ. The CDR3 extends over 13 amino acids. Trimming left V 0 bases short and J 1 base short, with 4 bases between. The CDR3 sequence: CASSLVPNTEAFF. In nucleotides, the CDR3 is TGCGCCAGCAGCTTGGTGCCGAACACTGAAGCTTTCTTT.

In this sample, this clonotype turned up many times. V gene TRBV4-3 combines with J gene TRBJ2-1; TRBD1 is a possible D gene (6 bases). The CDR3 has 17 residues. Looked up from germline, CDR1 is LGHNA and CDR2 is YSLEER. V was shortened by 3 bases and J by 9 bases, with 24 bases between the two germline ends. The chain's CDR3 is CASSHGLYTGYDGEQFF. The CDR3 nucleotides read TGCGCCAGCAGCCATGGCCTCTACACAGGGTATGATGGTGAGCAGTTCTTC.

This clonotype was found many times. The J gene is TRBJ1-1, the V gene TRBV6-5; tentatively, D is TRBD1 (5 bases). Germline CDR1 and CDR2: MNHEY and SVGAGI. V dropped 2 bases and J dropped 5 bases, with 9 bases sitting between them. The CDR3 spans 13 residues. CDR3: CASSYIEGTEAFF. CDR3 DNA: TGTGCCAGCAGTTACATCGAGGGGACTGAAGCTTTCTTT.

In this sample, this clonotype turned up many times. This sequence joins TRBV20-1 and TRBJ1-3; 7 bases match TRBD1. Germline V gene lookup returns CDR1 DFQATT and CDR2 SNEGSKA (reference sequence). V trimming: 6 bases; J trimming: 4 bases; junction bases outside the gene matches: 9. This CDR3 has 14 residues. CDR3 residues: CSAADRMSGNTIYF. CDR3 DNA: TGCAGTGCAGCGGACAGGATGTCAGGAAACACCATATATTTT.

This clonotype was detected ten times or more. This rearrangement joins TRBV2 to TRBJ1-1; possibly TRBD1 for D (5 bases). This CDR3 spans 13 amino acids. The V end was cut by 6 bases, the J end by 6 bases, with 14 bases between. CDR1 is SNHLY, CDR2 FYNNEI, per germline. The chain's CDR3 is CASRESRASEAFF. The CDR3 DNA sequence: TGTGCCAGCAGAGAATCCAGGGCCTCTGAAGCTTTCTTT. The full variable domain, rest sourced from reference TRBV2 and TRBJ1-1, is EPEVTQTPSHQVTQMGQEVILRCVPISNHLYFYWYRQILGQKVEFLVSFYNNEISEKSEIFDDQFSVERPDGSNFTLKIRSTKLEDSAMYFCASRESRASEAFFGQGTRLTVV.

This clonotype was recorded at least ten times. This chain connects TRBV5-1 to TRBJ2-2; 7 nucleotides align to TRBD1. This CDR3 is 15 amino acids long. V dropped 2 bases and J dropped 2; count of bases not matched to a gene: 3. CDR1 SGHRS and CDR2 YFSETQ come from the germline V gene. In DNA, the CDR3 is TGCGCCAGCAGCTTTGGACAGGCAAACACCGGGGAGCTGTTTTTT. Translated: CASSFGQANTGELFF. Full variable domain (outside the CDR3, taken from reference TRBV5-1 and TRBJ2-2): KAGVTQTPRYLIKTRGQQVTLSCSPISGHRSVSWYQQTPGQGLQFLFEYFSETQRNKGNFPGRFSGRQFSNSRSEMNVSTLELGDSALYLCASSFGQANTGELFFGEGSRLTVL.

This clonotype came up many times. The chain is built from TRBV9 and TRBJ2-5; 13 bases are a match to TRBD2. Unmatched junction bases numbered 11, after V lost 4 bases and J lost 2 bases. The CDR3 has 18 amino acids. Germline V gene lookup returns CDR1 SGDLS and CDR2 YYNGEE. DNA of the CDR3: TGTGCCAGCAGCTCGCCCCGGACTAGCGGGGGAATACAAGAGACCCAGTACTTC. Protein sequence: CASSSPRTSGGIQETQYF.